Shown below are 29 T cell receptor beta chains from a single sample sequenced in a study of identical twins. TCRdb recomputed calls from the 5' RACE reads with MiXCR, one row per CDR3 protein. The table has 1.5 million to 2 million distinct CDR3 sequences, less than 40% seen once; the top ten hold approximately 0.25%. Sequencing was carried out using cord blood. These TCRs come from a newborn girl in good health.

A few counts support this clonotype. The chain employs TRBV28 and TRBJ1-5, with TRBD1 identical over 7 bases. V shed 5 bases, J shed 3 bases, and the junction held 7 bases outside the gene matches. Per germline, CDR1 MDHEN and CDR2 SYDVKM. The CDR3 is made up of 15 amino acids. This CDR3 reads CASSAMDRLNQPQHF. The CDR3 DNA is TGTGCCAGCAGTGCTATGGACAGGCTCAATCAGCCCCAGCATTTT.

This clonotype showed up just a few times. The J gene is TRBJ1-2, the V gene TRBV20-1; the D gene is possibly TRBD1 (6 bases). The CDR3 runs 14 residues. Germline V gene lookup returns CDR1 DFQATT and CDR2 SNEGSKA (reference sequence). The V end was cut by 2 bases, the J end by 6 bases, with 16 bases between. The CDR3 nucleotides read TGCAGTGCTAGATCCCTCGGAGGGGGTGATGGCTACACCTTC. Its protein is CSARSLGGGDGYTF.

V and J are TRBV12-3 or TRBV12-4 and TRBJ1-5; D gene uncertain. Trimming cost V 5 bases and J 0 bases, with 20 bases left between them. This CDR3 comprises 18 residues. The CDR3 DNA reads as TGTGCCAGCAGTCCCCTCTACCATCAGGACGCTAGCAATCAGCCCCAGCATTTT. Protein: CASSPLYHQDASNQPQHF.

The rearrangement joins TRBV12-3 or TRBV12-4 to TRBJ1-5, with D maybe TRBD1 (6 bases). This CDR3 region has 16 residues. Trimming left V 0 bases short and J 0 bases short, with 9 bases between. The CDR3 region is CASSLAGQNSNQPQHF. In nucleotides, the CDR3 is TGTGCCAGCAGTTTAGCCGGACAGAATAGCAATCAGCCCCAGCATTTT.

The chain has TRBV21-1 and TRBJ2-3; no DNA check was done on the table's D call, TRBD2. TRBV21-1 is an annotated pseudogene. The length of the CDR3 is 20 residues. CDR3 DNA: TGTGCCAGCAGGACAAGACTAGCCTCCATTACGGTACCTAGCACAGATACGCAGTATTTT. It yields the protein CASRTRLASITVPSTDTQYF.

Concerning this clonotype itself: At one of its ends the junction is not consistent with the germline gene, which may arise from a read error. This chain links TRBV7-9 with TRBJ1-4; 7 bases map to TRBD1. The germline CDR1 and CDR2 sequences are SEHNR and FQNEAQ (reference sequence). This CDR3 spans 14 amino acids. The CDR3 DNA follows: TGTACCAGCAGCTTAGAGGGGGCAGTCGAAAAACTGTTTTTT. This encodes CTSSLEGAVEKLFF.

Written as DNA, the CDR3 is TGTGCCAGCAGCTTAGGGGAAAGCGGTGCCTACAATGAGCAGTACTTC. This gives the protein CASSLGESGAYNEQYF. The rearrangement uses TRBV7-7 and TRBJ2-7, with a weak D call TRBD2 (5 bases). Germline V gives CDR1 SSHAT, CDR2 FNYEAQ (reference sequence). The CDR3 is made up of 16 amino acids. V shed 1 base and J shed 7 bases, with 20 bases lying between them.

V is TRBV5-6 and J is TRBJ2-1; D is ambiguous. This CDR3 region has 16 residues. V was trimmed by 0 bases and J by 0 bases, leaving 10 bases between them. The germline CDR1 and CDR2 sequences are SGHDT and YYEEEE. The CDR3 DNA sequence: TGTGCCAGCAGCTTGGTCCCAGTTCCCTCCTACAATGAGCAGTTCTTC. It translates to CASSLVPVPSYNEQFF. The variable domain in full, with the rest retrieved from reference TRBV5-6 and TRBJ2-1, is DAGVTQSPTHLIKTRGQQVTLRCSPKSGHDTVSWYQQALGQGPQFIFQYYEEEERQRGNFPDRFSGHQFPNYSSELNVNALLLGDSALYLCASSLVPVPSYNEQFFGPGTRLTVL.

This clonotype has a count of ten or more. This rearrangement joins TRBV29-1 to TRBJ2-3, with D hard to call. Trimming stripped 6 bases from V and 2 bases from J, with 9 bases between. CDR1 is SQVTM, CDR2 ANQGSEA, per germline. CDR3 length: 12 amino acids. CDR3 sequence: CSVERTTDTQYF. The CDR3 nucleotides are TGCAGCGTGGAAAGAACCACAGATACGCAGTATTTT.

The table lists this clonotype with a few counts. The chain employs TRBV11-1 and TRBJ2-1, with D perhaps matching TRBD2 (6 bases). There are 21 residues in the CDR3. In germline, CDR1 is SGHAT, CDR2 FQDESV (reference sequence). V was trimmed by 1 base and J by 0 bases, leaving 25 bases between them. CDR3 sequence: CASSLGGDGTPSLPSYNEQFF. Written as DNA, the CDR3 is TGTGCCAGCAGCTTAGGGGGGGACGGGACCCCATCCTTACCCTCCTACAATGAGCAGTTCTTC.

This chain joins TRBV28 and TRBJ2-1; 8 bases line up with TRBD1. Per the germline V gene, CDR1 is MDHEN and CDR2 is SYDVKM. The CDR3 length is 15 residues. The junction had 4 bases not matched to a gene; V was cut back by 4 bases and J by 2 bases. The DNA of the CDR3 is TGTGCCAGCAGTTCTCCGGACAGGGCCTACAATGAGCAGTTCTTC. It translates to CASSSPDRAYNEQFF.

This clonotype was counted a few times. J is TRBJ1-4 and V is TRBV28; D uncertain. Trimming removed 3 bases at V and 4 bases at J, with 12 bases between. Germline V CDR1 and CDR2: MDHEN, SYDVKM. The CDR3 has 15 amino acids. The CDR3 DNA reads TGTGCCAGCAGTTTCCGAAGGTGGCTTAATGAAAAACTGTTTTTT. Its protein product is CASSFRRWLNEKLFF.

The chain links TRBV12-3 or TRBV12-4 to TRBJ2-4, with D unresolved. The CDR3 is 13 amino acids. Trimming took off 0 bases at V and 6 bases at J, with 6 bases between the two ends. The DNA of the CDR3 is TGTGCCAGCAGTTTAGCCCCGGCAAACATTCAGTACTTC. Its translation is CASSLAPANIQYF.

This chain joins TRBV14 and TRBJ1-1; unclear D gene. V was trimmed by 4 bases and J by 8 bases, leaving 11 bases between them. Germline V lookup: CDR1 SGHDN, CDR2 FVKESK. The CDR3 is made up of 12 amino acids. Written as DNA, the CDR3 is TGTGCCAGCAGCCTTCAAGAGGAAGAAGCTTTCTTT. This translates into CASSLQEEEAFF.

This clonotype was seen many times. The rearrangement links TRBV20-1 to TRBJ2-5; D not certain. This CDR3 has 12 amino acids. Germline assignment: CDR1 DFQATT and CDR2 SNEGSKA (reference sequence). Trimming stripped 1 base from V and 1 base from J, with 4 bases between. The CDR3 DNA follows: TGCAGTGCTAGAGGGGTCCAAGAGACCCAGTACTTC. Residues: CSARGVQETQYF.

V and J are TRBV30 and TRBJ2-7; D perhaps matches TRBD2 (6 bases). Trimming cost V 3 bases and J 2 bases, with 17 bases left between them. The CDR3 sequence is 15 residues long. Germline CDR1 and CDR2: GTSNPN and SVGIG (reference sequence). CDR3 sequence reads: CAWRAGLTIPYEQYF. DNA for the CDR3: TGTGCCTGGAGGGCGGGACTCACAATCCCCTACGAGCAGTACTTC.

The CDR3 spells CASSPATGGVSDTQYF. Written as DNA, the CDR3 is TGTGCCAGCAGTCCCGCGACAGGGGGGGTTTCAGATACGCAGTATTTT. The chain recombines TRBV12-3 or TRBV12-4 with TRBJ2-3; 9 positions match TRBD1. V trimming: 5 bases; J trimming: 4 bases; junction bases outside the gene matches: 10. The CDR3 has 16 residues.

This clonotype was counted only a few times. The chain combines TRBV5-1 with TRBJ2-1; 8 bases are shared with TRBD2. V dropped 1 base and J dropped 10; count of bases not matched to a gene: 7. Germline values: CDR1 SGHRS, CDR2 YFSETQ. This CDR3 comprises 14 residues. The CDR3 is CASSLYFPGGEQFF. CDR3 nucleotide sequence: TGCGCCAGCAGCTTGTATTTTCCGGGAGGGGAGCAGTTCTTC. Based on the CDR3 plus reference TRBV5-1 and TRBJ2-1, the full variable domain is KAGVTQTPRYLIKTRGQQVTLSCSPISGHRSVSWYQQTPGQGLQFLFEYFSETQRNKGNFPGRFSGRQFSNSRSEMNVSTLELGDSALYLCASSLYFPGGEQFFGPGTRLTVL.

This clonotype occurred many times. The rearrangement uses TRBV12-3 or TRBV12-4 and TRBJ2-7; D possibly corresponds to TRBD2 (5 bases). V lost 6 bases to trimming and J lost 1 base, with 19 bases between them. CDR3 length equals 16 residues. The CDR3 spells CASSPTRARFSYEQYF. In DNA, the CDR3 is TGTGCCAGCAGCCCTACTAGGGCTCGATTTTCCTACGAGCAGTACTTC.

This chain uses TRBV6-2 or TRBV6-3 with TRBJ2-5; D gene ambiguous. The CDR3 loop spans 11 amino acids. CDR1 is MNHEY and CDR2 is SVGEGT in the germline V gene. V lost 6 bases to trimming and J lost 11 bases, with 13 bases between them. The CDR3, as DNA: TGTGCCAGCAGATTAGGGTCCGGTCAGTACTTC. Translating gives CASRLGSGQYF.

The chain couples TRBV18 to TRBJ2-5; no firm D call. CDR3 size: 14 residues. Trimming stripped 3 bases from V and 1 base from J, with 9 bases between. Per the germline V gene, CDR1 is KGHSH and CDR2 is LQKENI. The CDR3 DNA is TGTGCCAGCTCACCCTTCCTCCCCCAAGAGACCCAGTACTTC. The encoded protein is CASSPFLPQETQYF.

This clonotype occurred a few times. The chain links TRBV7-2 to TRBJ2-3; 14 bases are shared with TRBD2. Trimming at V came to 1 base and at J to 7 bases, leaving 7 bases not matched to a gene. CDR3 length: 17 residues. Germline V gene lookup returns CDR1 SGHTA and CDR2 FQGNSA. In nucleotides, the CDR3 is TGTGCCAGCAGCTTAGGAAGGACTAGCGGGAGGTCGAATACGCAGTATTTT. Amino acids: CASSLGRTSGRSNTQYF.

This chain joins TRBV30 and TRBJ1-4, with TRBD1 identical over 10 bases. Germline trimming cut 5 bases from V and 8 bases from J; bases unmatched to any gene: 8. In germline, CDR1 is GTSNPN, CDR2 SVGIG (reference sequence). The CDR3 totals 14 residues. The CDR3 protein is CAWGRQGAREKLFF. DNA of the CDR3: TGTGCCTGGGGTCGACAGGGGGCGCGAGAAAAACTGTTTTTT. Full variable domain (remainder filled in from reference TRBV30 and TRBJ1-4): SQTIHQWPATLVQPVGSPLSLECTVEGTSNPNLYWYRQAAGRGLQLLFYSVGIGQISSEVPQNLSASRPQDRQFILSSKKLLLSDSGFYLCAWGRQGAREKLFFGSGTQLSVL.

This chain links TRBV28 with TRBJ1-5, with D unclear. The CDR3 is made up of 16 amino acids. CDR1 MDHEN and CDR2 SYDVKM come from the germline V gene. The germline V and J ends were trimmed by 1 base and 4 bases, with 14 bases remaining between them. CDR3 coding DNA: TGTGCCAGCAGTTTATTTATGGGGAAAGGGAATCAGCCCCAGCATTTT. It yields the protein CASSLFMGKGNQPQHF. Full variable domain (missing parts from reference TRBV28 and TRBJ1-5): DVKVTQSSRYLVKRTGEKVFLECVQDMDHENMFWYRQDPGLGLRLIYFSYDVKMKEKGDIPEGYSVSREKKERFSLILESASTNQTSMYLCASSLFMGKGNQPQHFGDGTRLSIL.

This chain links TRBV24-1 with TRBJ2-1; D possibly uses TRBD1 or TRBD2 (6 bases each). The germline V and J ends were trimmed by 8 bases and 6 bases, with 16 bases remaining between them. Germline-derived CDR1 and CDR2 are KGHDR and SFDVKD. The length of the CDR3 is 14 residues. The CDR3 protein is CATNGGWGANEQFF. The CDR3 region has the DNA TGTGCCACCAATGGAGGGTGGGGGGCCAATGAGCAGTTCTTC.

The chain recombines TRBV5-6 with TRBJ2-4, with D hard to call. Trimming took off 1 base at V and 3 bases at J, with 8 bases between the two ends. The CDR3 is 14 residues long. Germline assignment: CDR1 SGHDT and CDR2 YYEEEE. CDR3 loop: CASSLWLVKNIQYF. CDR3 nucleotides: TGTGCCAGCAGCTTGTGGCTGGTCAAAAACATTCAGTACTTC.

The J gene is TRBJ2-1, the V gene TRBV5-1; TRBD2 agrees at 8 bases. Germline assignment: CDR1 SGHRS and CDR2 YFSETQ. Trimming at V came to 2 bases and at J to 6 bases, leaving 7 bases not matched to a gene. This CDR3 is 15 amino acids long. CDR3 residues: CASSLFYRGGNEQFF. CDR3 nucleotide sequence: TGCGCCAGCAGCTTATTTTACCGGGGGGGCAATGAGCAGTTCTTC.

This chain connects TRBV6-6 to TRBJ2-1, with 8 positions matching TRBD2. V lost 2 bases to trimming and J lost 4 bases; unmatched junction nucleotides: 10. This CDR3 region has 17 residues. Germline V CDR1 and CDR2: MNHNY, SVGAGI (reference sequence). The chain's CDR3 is CASSYKPGGRLYNEQFF. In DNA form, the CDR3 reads TGTGCCAGCAGTTACAAGCCGGGGGGGCGATTATACAATGAGCAGTTCTTC.

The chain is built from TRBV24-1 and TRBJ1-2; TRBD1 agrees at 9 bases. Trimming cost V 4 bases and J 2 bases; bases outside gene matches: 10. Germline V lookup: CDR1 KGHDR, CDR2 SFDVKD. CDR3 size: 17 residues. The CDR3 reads CATSDDHRTGENYGYTF. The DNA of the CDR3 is TGTGCCACCAGTGACGACCACCGGACAGGGGAGAACTATGGCTACACCTTC.